One sample yielded the 26 T cell receptor beta chains listed below, sequenced in a study of human T cells and chemical hapten exposure. Each CDR3 protein is one row after TCRdb ran MiXCR on the RACE reads. Of under 200,000 distinct CDR3 sequences in the sample, around 30% were seen once. Time point of the sample: pre-sensitization, week 0. Specified treatment: therapeutic diphenylcyclopropenone sensitization with weekly scalp DPC. Here the sequenced sample was whole blood, taken in connection with sensitization to the hapten diphenylcyclopropenone (DPC). These TCRs come from a woman younger than 45 with alopecia areata. Some clones in this sample may be carry-over from other donors' samples.

Many counts were recorded for this clonotype. The V gene is TRBV29-1, the J gene TRBJ1-2, with D possibly matching TRBD1 (5 bases). The CDR3 contains 12 residues. Per germline, CDR1 SQVTM and CDR2 ANQGSEA. Trimming took off 4 bases at V and 8 bases at J, with 14 bases between the two ends. The CDR3: CSVVLPGGGYTF. The DNA for the CDR3 is TGCAGCGTTGTGCTGCCCGGGGGGGGCTACACCTTC.

A word on this clonotype: The germline gene is not matched at one end of the junction; a read error may be the cause. The V call is TRBV7-8, the J call TRBJ1-2; tentatively, D is TRBD1 (6 bases). Germline assignment: CDR1 SGHVS and CDR2 FQNEAQ. This CDR3 spans 12 amino acids. In nucleotides, the CDR3 is TGTGCCAGCAGCTTAGGCTGGGGGCGCGTGGCCTTC. Protein product: CASSLGWGRVAF. Variable domain in full (rest from reference TRBV7-8 and TRBJ1-2): GAGVSQSPRYKVAKRGQDVALRCDPISGHVSLFWYQQALGQGPEFLTYFQNEAQLDKSGLPSDRFFAERPEGSVSTLKIQRTQQEDSAVYLCASSLGWGRVAFGSGTRLTVV.

This clonotype was detected a few times. CDR3 DNA sequence: TGTGCCAGCAGACCCGGGTCGAATAGCAATCAGCCCCAGCATTTT. It translates to CASRPGSNSNQPQHF. The chain joins TRBV6-2 or TRBV6-3 to TRBJ1-5; no firm D call. Trimming cost V 6 bases and J 0 bases, with 12 bases left between them. The germline gives CDR1 MNHEY, CDR2 SVGEGT. CDR3 length: 15 residues.

This clonotype has more than one count but fewer than ten. The genes are TRBV28 and TRBJ2-7; no reliable D call. Germline V lookup: CDR1 MDHEN, CDR2 SYDVKM. The CDR3 runs 12 residues. The V end lost 6 bases, the J end lost 0 bases, and 6 bases lay between the germline ends. CDR3 loop: CASRSSSYEQYF. The CDR3 DNA reads TGTGCCAGCAGAAGCAGCTCCTACGAGCAGTACTTC.

This rearrangement joins TRBV6-6 to TRBJ1-3; D gene uncertain. The CDR3 sequence is 14 residues long. Germline V gene sequence: CDR1 MNHNY, CDR2 SVGAGI (reference sequence). V was shortened by 6 bases and J by 4 bases, with 13 bases between the two germline ends. CDR3 DNA sequence: TGTGCCAGCAGCGGCGGGCAAGACGGAAACACCATATATTTT. It specifies CASSGGQDGNTIYF.

This clonotype was seen a few times. The CDR3 spells CASSQDLGDTEEQYF. DNA for the CDR3: TGCGCCAGCAGCCAAGATTTGGGGGACACGGAGGAGCAGTACTTC. The rearrangement joins TRBV4-3 to TRBJ2-7, with a possible D match to TRBD1 (6 bases). V shed 0 bases and J shed 7 bases, with 16 bases lying between them. CDR1 is LGHNA, CDR2 YSLEER, per germline. CDR3 length: 15 amino acids.

The chain has TRBV6-5 and TRBJ1-3; D not certain. V lost 8 bases, J lost 4 bases, and 15 bases lay in between. The CDR3 is made up of 14 amino acids. The germline V gene encodes CDR1 MNHEY and CDR2 SVGAGI. The CDR3 is CASCSPSAGNTIYF. The CDR3 DNA reads TGTGCCAGCTGCTCACCGAGTGCAGGAAACACCATATATTTT.

This clonotype appeared a single time. The CDR3 coding sequence is TGCGCCAGCAGGAGCGGGGAGACCCAGTACTTC. It is translated as CASRSGETQYF. The chain joins TRBV5-1 to TRBJ2-5, with a weak D call TRBD2 (6 bases). Germline V gene data show CDR1 as SGHRS and CDR2 as YFSETQ. This CDR3 contains 11 residues. The V gene lost 5 bases and the J gene lost 5 bases, with 7 bases spanning the gap.

The rearrangement links TRBV5-1 to TRBJ1-1; D is undetermined. V was clipped by 0 bases and J by 3 bases, with 9 bases between them. From germline, CDR1 is SGHRS and CDR2 YFSETQ. The length of the CDR3 is 14 residues. The CDR3 DNA sequence: TGCGCCAGCAGCTTGGGGGCAGTCCACACTGAAGCTTTCTTT. This sequence encodes CASSLGAVHTEAFF. Using reference TRBV5-1 and TRBJ1-1 for the parts outside the CDR3, the full variable domain is KAGVTQTPRYLIKTRGQQVTLSCSPISGHRSVSWYQQTPGQGLQFLFEYFSETQRNKGNFPGRFSGRQFSNSRSEMNVSTLELGDSALYLCASSLGAVHTEAFFGQGTRLTVV.

This clonotype turned up a few times. This chain uses TRBV29-1 with TRBJ2-1; D gene unclear. V lost 5 bases to trimming and J lost 10 bases, with 9 bases between them. CDR3 length: 10 residues. Germline loops: CDR1 SQVTM, CDR2 ANQGSEA. DNA for the CDR3: TGCAGCGTTTTCTACCTAGAGCAGTTCTTC. Protein: CSVFYLEQFF.

The chain links TRBV4-1 to TRBJ2-3, with D possibly matching TRBD2 (5 bases). The germline V and J ends were trimmed by 0 bases and 0 bases, with 10 bases remaining between them. The CDR3 is made up of 16 amino acids. The germline CDR1 and CDR2 sequences are MGHRA and YSYEKL. This CDR3 is CASSQEWTSSTDTQYF. CDR3 coding DNA: TGCGCCAGCAGCCAAGAATGGACTTCTAGCACAGATACGCAGTATTTT.

The rearrangement links TRBV28 to TRBJ2-1, with 11 bases that match TRBD2. The V gene end was trimmed by 4 bases and the J gene end by 0 bases; junction bases not matched to a gene: 14. This CDR3 spans 20 amino acids. Germline CDR1 is MDHEN and CDR2 is SYDVKM. The CDR3, as DNA: TGTGCCAGCAGTTCCCACTTGACTAGCGGGAAGATCAGCTCCTACAATGAGCAGTTCTTC. Residues: CASSSHLTSGKISSYNEQFF.

Only a few counts were recorded for this clonotype. The chain combines TRBV10-3 with TRBJ2-7, with D uncertain. The CDR3 contains 14 residues. The germline CDR1 and CDR2 sequences are ENHRY and SYGVKD. V dropped 4 bases and J dropped 0 bases, with 10 bases sitting between them. CDR3 nucleotide sequence: TGTGCCATCAGTGGGGCTCCCGTCTCCTACGAGCAGTACTTC. Its protein product is CAISGAPVSYEQYF.

The rearrangement uses TRBV10-3 and TRBJ2-5; no definite D call. Germline-derived CDR1 and CDR2 are ENHRY and SYGVKD. This CDR3 has 13 residues. Trimming took off 6 bases at V and 0 bases at J, with 8 bases between the two ends. The CDR3, as DNA: TGTGCCATCAGACTCGAGTACCAAGAGACCCAGTACTTC. This encodes CAIRLEYQETQYF.

The chain has TRBV5-1 and TRBJ2-1; D call uncertain. The V end lost 5 bases, the J end lost 2 bases, and 17 bases lay between the germline ends. The CDR3 is made up of 16 amino acids. The germline V gene has CDR1 SGHRS and CDR2 YFSETQ. The CDR3 nucleotides read TGCGCCAGCAGTTCCGGCTTGCCGACTGCCTACAATGAGCAGTTCTTC. Protein: CASSSGLPTAYNEQFF.

This clonotype was counted many times. This chain connects TRBV6-2 or TRBV6-3 to TRBJ2-1, with D possibly being TRBD2 (6 bases). V was cut by 6 bases and J by 4 bases, with 10 bases left in between. The germline V gene encodes CDR1 MNHEY and CDR2 SVGEGT. The CDR3 loop spans 13 amino acids. The CDR3 protein is CASRREWYNEQFF. The CDR3 bases are TGTGCCAGCAGACGGGAGTGGTACAATGAGCAGTTCTTC.

This chain links TRBV20-1 with TRBJ2-1; no clear D gene. The CDR3 is made up of 15 amino acids. CDR1 is DFQATT and CDR2 is SNEGSKA in the germline V gene (reference sequence). V was pared by 6 bases and J by 0 bases, with 15 bases between. The CDR3 loop reads CSANTPSSSYNEQFF. The CDR3 coding sequence is TGCAGTGCCAACACCCCGTCTAGCTCCTACAATGAGCAGTTCTTC.

The table lists this clonotype with a few counts. The CDR3 loop reads CATTVGGWNTEAFF. The CDR3 region has the DNA TGTGCCACCACCGTTGGGGGGTGGAACACTGAAGCTTTCTTT. The chain links TRBV15 to TRBJ1-1; weak D call: TRBD1 (5 bases). Germline V gene data show CDR1 as LNHNV and CDR2 as YYDKDF (reference sequence). There are 14 residues in the CDR3. V lost 7 bases, J lost 1 base, and 13 bases lay in between.

The J gene is TRBJ2-3, the V gene TRBV4-3; 9 positions match TRBD2. Germline assignment: CDR1 LGHNA and CDR2 YSLEER. The V gene end was trimmed by 2 bases and the J gene end by 0 bases; junction bases not matched to a gene: 3. This CDR3 is built from 16 residues. CDR3: CASSQLAGPSTDTQYF. The CDR3 bases are TGCGCCAGCAGCCAACTAGCGGGACCCAGCACAGATACGCAGTATTTT.

As concerns this clonotype: This may arise from a read error, as a much more abundant clone is one base away. V is TRBV27 and J is TRBJ1-1; TRBD1 might be the D (5 bases). The CDR3 is 14 residues long. Germline V CDR1 and CDR2: MNHEY, SMNVEV (reference sequence). V was shortened by 3 bases and J by 1 base, with 9 bases between the two germline ends. In DNA, the CDR3 is TGTGCCAGCAGTTTTACAGGAGGGAACACTGAAGCTTTCTTT. Protein product: CASSFTGGNTEAFF.

J is TRBJ2-3 and V is TRBV18, with 11 bases matching TRBD1. From germline, CDR1 is KGHSH and CDR2 LQKENI. The CDR3 consists of 16 residues. With 3 bases clipped from V and 6 bases from J, the junction kept 8 bases outside the gene matches. In nucleotides, the CDR3 is TGTGCCAGCTCACCCTGGACAGGGGGCGAAGGGGATACGCAGTATTTT. Translated: CASSPWTGGEGDTQYF.

There are a few counts of this clonotype. J is TRBJ2-4 and V is TRBV10-3; D is undetermined. CDR3 length: 12 residues. Between the trimmed V and J ends, which lost 5 bases and 5 bases, there was a span of 7 bases. Germline lookup yields CDR1 ENHRY and CDR2 SYGVKD. CDR3 protein: CAISSTENIQYF. CDR3 nucleotides: TGTGCCATCAGTTCGACGGAAAACATTCAGTACTTC.

V and J are TRBV28 and TRBJ1-6; possible D gene TRBD1, 5 bases. V lost 11 bases and J lost 5, with 10 bases in between. This CDR3 has 12 residues. Looked up from germline, CDR1 is MDHEN and CDR2 is SYDVKM. DNA for the CDR3: TGTGCCTTGGGGGGGAATAATTCACCCCTCCACTTT. Encoded protein: CALGGNNSPLHF.

The chain carries TRBV28 and TRBJ2-3; 7 bases align to TRBD2. Germline assignment: CDR1 MDHEN and CDR2 SYDVKM. With 5 bases clipped from V and 3 bases from J, the junction kept 8 bases outside the gene matches. CDR3 size: 15 residues. CDR3 in amino acids: CASSSDRRGTDTQYF. Here the CDR3 DNA reads TGTGCCAGCAGTAGTGATCGGCGGGGGACAGATACGCAGTATTTT.

This chain connects TRBV6-5 to TRBJ1-3; 8 bases are a match to TRBD1. There are 18 residues in the CDR3. Per germline, CDR1 MNHEY and CDR2 SVGAGI. The trim removed 4 bases at V and 3 bases at J, leaving 14 bases unmatched. This CDR3 is CASSFGQGRLGLGNTIYF. DNA for the CDR3: TGTGCCAGCAGTTTTGGACAGGGAAGATTGGGGCTTGGAAACACCATATATTTT.

The chain has TRBV20-1 and TRBJ2-3; D perhaps matches TRBD1 (5 bases). V lost 5 bases to trimming and J lost 1 base, with 16 bases between them. The CDR3 spans 15 residues. CDR1 is DFQATT and CDR2 is SNEGSKA in the germline V gene (reference sequence). CDR3 in amino acids: CSAQPRVSRTDTQYF. CDR3 nucleotides: TGCAGTGCTCAACCCAGGGTTTCCCGCACAGATACGCAGTATTTT.